Each of the 15 T cell receptor beta chains below was sequenced from the same sample in a study of blood T cell repertoires in COVID-19. Some clones are missing from TCRdb's copy, which holds only in-frame ones; the method was immunoSEQ multiplex PCR. This sample carries about 20,000 clones, over 75% of them seen once, and the ten largest clones take over 8.5%. The specimen sequenced was peripheral blood. These receptors all stem from a human donor in a cohort sampled during active COVID-19. The donor label of this sample is uncertain.

This rearrangement joins TRBV7-9 to TRBJ2-1; D is perhaps TRBD2 (6 bases). CDR1 and CDR2 from the germline V gene are SEHNR and FQNEAQ (reference sequence). The ends were cut back, 5 bases at V and 0 bases at J, with 11 bases in the middle. There are 15 residues in the CDR3. CDR3 protein: CASSAGRSSYNEQFF. The CDR3 DNA reads TGTGCCAGCAGCGCGGGACGGAGCTCCTACAATGAGCAGTTCTTC.

J is TRBJ1-2 and V is TRBV19; D not resolved. CDR3 length: 13 residues. Germline values: CDR1 LNHDA, CDR2 SQIVND (reference sequence). Trimming took 3 bases from V and 4 from J, leaving 9 bases between them. The CDR3 nucleotides are TGTGCCAGTAGTATGGAGCGGACCTATGGCTACACCTTC. It specifies CASSMERTYGYTF.

The J gene is TRBJ2-5, the V gene TRBV27; D is possibly TRBD2 (5 bases). This CDR3 is built from 16 residues. With 4 bases removed from V and 3 bases from J, the gap between germline ends came to 18 bases. The germline CDR1 and CDR2 sequences are MNHEY and SMNVEV (reference sequence). The CDR3 is CASSSRGLPGKETQYF. The CDR3 DNA reads TGTGCCAGCAGTTCCCGTGGCCTCCCGGGGAAAGAGACCCAGTACTTC.

The chain recombines TRBV10-1 with TRBJ2-7; 10 nucleotides match TRBD1. With 0 bases clipped from V and 12 bases from J, the junction kept 11 bases outside the gene matches. The CDR3 contains 15 residues. Per germline, CDR1 WNHNN and CDR2 SYGVQD (reference sequence). CDR3 in amino acids: CASSESGTGVDRSYF. The DNA for the CDR3 is TGCGCCAGCAGTGAGTCAGGGACAGGGGTGGATCGGTCGTACTTC.

The chain links TRBV30 to TRBJ1-2; D is uncertain. V lost 5 bases to trimming and J lost 8 bases, with 15 bases between them. CDR1 is GTSNPN and CDR2 is SVGIG in the germline V gene (reference sequence). The CDR3 spans 12 residues. The CDR3 DNA reads as TGTGCCTGGTTTTATCCTCTTGTGGGCTACACCTTC. This gives the protein CAWFYPLVGYTF.

The chain links TRBV5-1 to TRBJ2-1, with 8 bases fitting TRBD2. Per germline, CDR1 SGHRS and CDR2 YFSETQ. V lost 2 bases to trimming and J lost 9 bases; unmatched junction nucleotides: 7. The CDR3 runs 14 residues. Written as DNA, the CDR3 is TGCGCCAGCAGCTTAGGGACTAGTTCTATTGAGCAGTTCTTC. It specifies CASSLGTSSIEQFF.

V is TRBV4-1 and J is TRBJ2-3, with D maybe TRBD2 (6 bases). Trimming shortened V by 4 bases and J by 2 bases, and 13 bases separated the two germline ends. CDR1 is MGHRA, CDR2 YSYEKL, per germline. The CDR3 is made up of 15 amino acids. The CDR3 protein is CASSPAAGTTDTQYF. CDR3 nucleotide sequence: TGCGCCAGCAGCCCGGCAGCGGGCACCACAGATACGCAGTATTTT.

This rearrangement joins TRBV20-1 to TRBJ2-3, with 12 bases fitting TRBD2. V was pared by 5 bases and J by 14 bases, with 5 bases of the junction left unmatched. Looked up from germline, CDR1 is DFQATT and CDR2 is SNEGSKA (reference sequence). The CDR3 spans 11 residues. Here the CDR3 reads CSAPSGRATYF. CDR3 coding DNA: TGCAGTGCTCCTAGCGGGAGGGCCACGTATTTT.

The rearrangement links TRBV7-8 to TRBJ1-4; D unresolved. V was shortened by 5 bases and J by 0 bases, with 16 bases between the two germline ends. CDR1 and CDR2 (germline): SGHVS, FQNEAQ. CDR3 length: 17 residues. The CDR3 loop is CASSPRIYPATNEKLFF. The DNA of the CDR3 is TGTGCCAGCAGCCCCCGAATCTATCCTGCAACTAATGAAAAACTGTTTTTT.

The chain has TRBV5-1 and TRBJ2-3, with D unresolved. CDR1 is SGHRS and CDR2 is YFSETQ in the germline V gene. The V end was cut by 4 bases, the J end by 3 bases, with 18 bases between. The CDR3 is made up of 16 amino acids. The CDR3 sequence: CASSTDPPRVTDTQYF. DNA for the CDR3: TGCGCCAGCAGCACCGACCCCCCCCGGGTGACAGATACGCAGTATTTT.

V and J are TRBV11-2 and TRBJ2-5; D perhaps matches TRBD1 (7 bases). Looked up from germline, CDR1 is SGHAT and CDR2 is FQNNGV. CDR3 length: 17 amino acids. V lost 6 bases to trimming and J lost 5 bases, with 25 bases between them. The CDR3 protein is CASRQTRGQRLAETQYF. In DNA form, the CDR3 reads TGTGCCAGCAGGCAAACCCGGGGACAGAGGCTAGCGGAGACCCAGTACTTC.

This chain uses TRBV5-1 with TRBJ2-5; D might be TRBD1 (5 bases). Trimming pared 3 bases from V and 2 bases from J, leaving 14 bases between. Germline CDR1 is SGHRS and CDR2 is YFSETQ. This CDR3 has 15 amino acids. Written as DNA, the CDR3 is TGCGCCAGCAGCTCATTATTGGGGCGGCAAGAGACCCAGTACTTC. It is translated as CASSSLLGRQETQYF.

The chain recombines TRBV3-1 (or the pseudogene TRBV3-2) with TRBJ2-7; D unresolved. Germline CDR1 is LGHDT and CDR2 is YNNKEL (reference sequence). V was shortened by 1 base and J by 4 bases, with 14 bases between the two germline ends. The length of the CDR3 is 15 residues. The CDR3 DNA reads as TGTGCCAGCAGCCAAGGCCATCCGAGCAATTACGAGCAGTACTTC. Translating gives CASSQGHPSNYEQYF.

In its sample, this clone was seen once. The rearrangement uses TRBV7-9 and TRBJ1-3; 7 nucleotides match TRBD1. After removal of 5 bases from V and 2 bases from J, the junction contained 6 bases not matched to a gene. The CDR3 loop spans 15 amino acids. CDR1 and CDR2 (germline): SEHNR, FQNEAQ (reference sequence). CDR3 region: CASSDRQGPGNTIYF. The CDR3 nucleotides read TGTGCCAGCAGCGACCGACAGGGCCCTGGAAACACCATATATTTT.

The chain links TRBV28 to TRBJ2-1; 7 nucleotides match TRBD2. This CDR3 is 13 amino acids long. In germline, CDR1 is MDHEN, CDR2 SYDVKM. Trimming at V came to 4 bases and at J to 8 bases, leaving 5 bases not matched to a gene. The CDR3 DNA is TGTGCCAGCAGTTCCGGGACTATCTATGAGCAGTTCTTC. It codes for CASSSGTIYEQFF. Full variable domain (outside the CDR3, taken from reference TRBV28 and TRBJ2-1): DVKVTQSSRYLVKRTGEKVFLECVQDMDHENMFWYRQDPGLGLRLIYFSYDVKMKEKGDIPEGYSVSREKKERFSLILESASTNQTSMYLCASSSGTIYEQFFGPGTRLTVL.